A single sample is the source of the 21 T cell receptor beta chains below, sequenced in a study of control samples from healthy donors and cancer patients. TCRdb's table, derived via immunoSEQ multiplex PCR, lists solely in-frame clones and lacks some. The profile covers roughly 95,000 clones, with around nine tenths appearing a single time and around 2.8% taken by the ten largest. Sequencing input: blood. The receptor set was obtained from a human donor in good health. The donor label of this sample is uncertain.

The V gene is TRBV5-6, the J gene TRBJ1-2, with D unresolved. Germline CDR1 reads SGHDT; CDR2 reads YYEEEE. Trimming left V 4 bases short and J 4 bases short, with 11 bases between. The CDR3 runs 13 residues. The chain's CDR3 is CASSEGRGYGYTF. The CDR3 coding sequence is TGTGCCAGCAGCGAAGGGCGGGGCTATGGCTACACCTTC.

This rearrangement joins TRBV2 to TRBJ1-3; D is unresolved. Germline lookup yields CDR1 SNHLY and CDR2 FYNNEI. The V and J ends lost 4 bases and 2 bases respectively, with 9 bases between them. The CDR3 spans 14 residues. The CDR3, as DNA: TGTGCCAGCAGTGTAGGGTCCACTGGAAACACCATATATTTT. It codes for CASSVGSTGNTIYF.

The J gene is TRBJ2-5, the V gene TRBV28; TRBD1 matches at 12 bases. Germline assignment: CDR1 MDHEN and CDR2 SYDVKM. After removal of 8 bases from V and 2 bases from J, the junction contained 15 bases not matched to a gene. This CDR3 has 18 residues. The CDR3 here is CASGLRRGTGGIQETQYF. The CDR3 region has the DNA TGTGCCAGCGGACTCCGACGAGGGACAGGGGGCATTCAAGAGACCCAGTACTTC. The entire variable domain, with the rest obtained from reference TRBV28 and TRBJ2-5, is as follows: DVKVTQSSRYLVKRTGEKVFLECVQDMDHENMFWYRQDPGLGLRLIYFSYDVKMKEKGDIPEGYSVSREKKERFSLILESASTNQTSMYLCASGLRRGTGGIQETQYFGPGTRLLVL.

The chain has TRBV29-1 and TRBJ1-2, with TRBD1 matching over 9 bases. Losses at the gene ends were 6 bases for V and 3 bases for J; bases not matched to a gene: 14. This CDR3 has 16 amino acids. Germline V gene data show CDR1 as SQVTM and CDR2 as ANQGSEA. Written as DNA, the CDR3 is TGCAGCGTGAGAACCGACAGGGGGGAGCGAGACTATGGCTACACCTTC. This codes for CSVRTDRGERDYGYTF. Based on the CDR3 plus reference TRBV29-1 and TRBJ1-2, the full variable domain is SAVISQKPSRDICQRGTSLTIQCQVDSQVTMMFWYRQQPGQSLTLIATANQGSEATYESGFVIDKFPISRPNLTFSTLTVSNMSPEDSSIYLCSVRTDRGERDYGYTFGSGTRLTVV.

The gene calls are TRBV12-3 or TRBV12-4 and TRBJ1-2; TRBD1 aligns across 8 bases. The CDR3 is 12 residues long. After removal of 6 bases from V and 8 bases from J, the junction contained 5 bases not matched to a gene. This chain's CDR3 is CASSQDREGYTF. In nucleotides, the CDR3 is TGTGCCAGCAGCCAGGACAGGGAGGGCTACACCTTC.

This chain links TRBV2 with TRBJ2-1; a weak D match, TRBD1 (6 bases). The CDR3 runs 14 residues. V dropped 5 bases and J dropped 8 bases, with 16 bases sitting between them. The germline CDR1 and CDR2 sequences are SNHLY and FYNNEI. In DNA form, the CDR3 reads TGTGCCAGCAGTCTCCGGACAGAGAGCGATGAGCAGTTCTTC. Translating it yields CASSLRTESDEQFF.

The chain is built from TRBV19 and TRBJ2-1, with D perhaps TRBD1 (7 bases). CDR1 is LNHDA, CDR2 SQIVND, per germline (reference sequence). Trimming pared 5 bases from V and 7 bases from J, leaving 18 bases between. This CDR3 contains 15 residues. The DNA of the CDR3 is TGTGCCAGTAGTCGGGGGAGCCAGGGGGATAATGAGCAGTTCTTC. Protein product: CASSRGSQGDNEQFF.

The rearrangement uses TRBV24-1 and TRBJ1-6; D unclear. Germline V gives CDR1 KGHDR, CDR2 SFDVKD. Deletions cut 5 bases from V and 8 bases from J, with 9 bases between. This CDR3 is 13 amino acids long. Here the CDR3 reads CATSAQPDSPLHF. In DNA form, the CDR3 reads TGTGCCACCAGTGCTCAGCCGGATTCACCCCTCCACTTT.

The V call is TRBV24-1, the J call TRBJ2-1; no definite D call. Trimming shortened V by 9 bases and J by 7 bases, and 9 bases separated the two germline ends. This CDR3 is 11 amino acids long. Germline CDR1 and CDR2: KGHDR and SFDVKD. In DNA, the CDR3 is TGTGCCACCGCCCAGGTTAATGAGCAGTTCTTC. As protein: CATAQVNEQFF.

CDR3 residues: CASSYTIIQGYTEAFF. CDR3 nucleotide sequence: TGTGCCAGCAGTTACACTATAATTCAGGGGTACACTGAAGCTTTCTTT. The chain combines TRBV6-6 with TRBJ1-1, with a possible D match to TRBD1 (6 bases). Germline V gene data show CDR1 as MNHNY and CDR2 as SVGAGI (reference sequence). Trimming removed 2 bases at V and 3 bases at J, with 16 bases between. The CDR3 has 16 residues.

CDR3 region: CASSFQVPEAFF. CDR3 bases: TGTGCCAGCAGTTTTCAGGTTCCTGAAGCTTTCTTT. V usage is TRBV2 and J usage is TRBJ1-1; D unresolved. Germline CDR1 is SNHLY and CDR2 is FYNNEI. The V end was cut by 5 bases, the J end by 6 bases, with 10 bases between. This CDR3 region has 12 residues.

Worth noting for this clone: The same CDR3 also results from other DNA sequences found in this sample. V gene TRBV19 combines with J gene TRBJ1-2, with D perhaps matching TRBD1 (5 bases). Trimming removed 8 bases from V and 4 bases from J, with 17 bases in between. The CDR3 totals 14 residues. CDR1 is LNHDA, CDR2 SQIVND, per germline (reference sequence). CDR3 protein: CASSDRNLVYGYTF. The CDR3 DNA follows: TGTGCCAGTTCTGACAGAAACTTAGTCTATGGCTACACCTTC.

This sequence joins TRBV12-5 and TRBJ1-2, with TRBD1 matching over 7 bases. The germline gives CDR1 LGHNT, CDR2 FRNRAP. The CDR3 runs 14 residues. V lost 5 bases, J lost 0 bases, and 3 bases stayed unmatched. The CDR3 region is CASGKGTANYGYTF. In DNA form, the CDR3 reads TGTGCTAGTGGTAAAGGGACAGCTAACTATGGCTACACCTTC.

The V and J genes are TRBV18 and TRBJ1-1, with TRBD1 matching over 7 bases. CDR3 length equals 19 residues. The ends lost 3 bases at V and 1 base at J; junction bases unmatched: 17. Germline V gene data show CDR1 as KGHSH and CDR2 as LQKENI. This chain's CDR3 is CASSPYTANRGIGNTEAFF. CDR3 coding DNA: TGTGCCAGCTCACCCTACACTGCTAACAGGGGTATCGGGAACACTGAAGCTTTCTTT.

V is TRBV9 and J is TRBJ1-1, with TRBD1 identical over 8 bases. The CDR3 is made up of 15 amino acids. With 4 bases clipped from V and 4 bases from J, the junction kept 9 bases outside the gene matches. From germline, CDR1 is SGDLS and CDR2 YYNGEE. The CDR3 DNA is TGTGCCAGCAGCCCAGGACAGGGACCCTTCACTGAAGCTTTCTTT. This gives the protein CASSPGQGPFTEAFF. Full variable domain (missing parts from reference TRBV9 and TRBJ1-1): DSGVTQTPKHLITATGQRVTLRCSPRSGDLSVYWYQQSLDQGLQFLIQYYNGEERAKGNILERFSAQQFPDLHSELNLSSLELGDSALYFCASSPGQGPFTEAFFGQGTRLTVV.

The genes are TRBV20-1 and TRBJ2-7, with D maybe TRBD1 (6 bases). This CDR3 comprises 13 residues. V gave up 3 bases and J gave up 4 bases, with 13 bases separating them. Germline V gene lookup returns CDR1 DFQATT and CDR2 SNEGSKA (reference sequence). CDR3 nucleotides: TGCAGTGCTAGTTCCAGGGGAAGGTACGAGCAGTACGTC. Amino acids: CSASSRGRYEQYV.

V usage is TRBV5-1 and J usage is TRBJ2-1; D is possibly TRBD2 (5 bases). Trimming cost V 3 bases and J 7 bases, with 17 bases left between them. The CDR3 extends over 15 amino acids. Germline V gene sequence: CDR1 SGHRS, CDR2 YFSETQ. Here the CDR3 DNA reads TGCGCCAGCAGCTCCGACCCGCCACCGGGGAATGAGCAGTTCTTC. Protein sequence: CASSSDPPPGNEQFF.

V is TRBV27 and J is TRBJ1-5; tentatively, D is TRBD1 (6 bases). Trimming pared 6 bases from V and 4 bases from J, leaving 19 bases between. Looked up from germline, CDR1 is MNHEY and CDR2 is SMNVEV (reference sequence). The CDR3 extends over 16 amino acids. CDR3 DNA: TGTGCCAGCAGCTCCCGGGACACGGCCTATAATCAGCCCCAGCATTTT. Its protein product is CASSSRDTAYNQPQHF.

The chain employs TRBV6-1 and TRBJ1-5; the D gene is possibly TRBD1 (6 bases). The CDR3 loop spans 17 amino acids. The V end was cut by 2 bases, the J end by 4 bases, with 18 bases between. The V gene's germline CDR1 is MNHNS and CDR2 SASEGT. The CDR3 nucleotides are TGTGCCAGCAGTGAAAGGGGGTGGGGGGCAGAGAATCAGCCCCAGCATTTT. The encoded protein is CASSERGWGAENQPQHF.

V gene TRBV7-8 combines with J gene TRBJ1-2; the D is unclear. Germline loops: CDR1 SGHVS, CDR2 FQNEAQ. Trimming left V 5 bases short and J 7 bases short, with 14 bases between. CDR3 size: 13 residues. Written as DNA, the CDR3 is TGTGCCAGCAGCCCTAGTGGGATAGCTGGCTACACCTTC. Amino acids: CASSPSGIAGYTF.

V is TRBV19 and J is TRBJ2-7; 7 positions match TRBD1. The germline gives CDR1 LNHDA, CDR2 SQIVND (reference sequence). J gave up 5 bases and V 1 base, and 8 bases lay outside the gene matches. This CDR3 has 15 amino acids. The CDR3 DNA is TGTGCCAGTAGTATAGGTTCGACAGGGATCGACGAGCAGTACTTC. It yields the protein CASSIGSTGIDEQYF.